The entry below describes one T cell receptor (beta chain). The antigen remains undetermined. The sample comes from a study of blood T cells in healthy people across ages. The CDR3 extends over 16 amino acids. V was trimmed by 1 base and J by 0 bases, leaving 12 bases between them. Germline values: CDR1 SGHTA, CDR2 FQGNSA. Study outcomes and limitations: Long-lived and aged donors differed, with more naive CD4+ cells and higher diversity in the long-lived.

Primers used in a second PCR of roughly 6 to 11 cycles were a sample-barcoded 5' primer and a J-beta primer mix. Tags on each cDNA molecule came from a template-switch adaptor with 12 random nucleotides. TCRdb called the 5' RACE reads again in MiXCR, with one record for every CDR3 protein. The sample yields about 970,000 distinct CDR3 sequences, roughly 51% seen once. This clonotype was obtained from a woman aged 55-75 years in good health. The chain has TRBV7-2 and TRBJ2-5; a possible D gene is TRBD2 (6 bases). The specimen was blood. The CDR3 sequence is CASSLVVAVYQETQYF. The CDR3, as DNA: TGTGCCAGCAGCTTAGTAGTAGCGGTGTACCAAGAGACCCAGTACTTC.